This T cell receptor (beta chain) was captured by sequencing in a study of molecular identifiers for immune sequencing clone quantification. Study-wide results and caveats: Highly expanded clones may be undercounted when identical TCR molecules share barcodes. The study found clones above 20 RNA copies held over 97% of effector molecules and under 1% in naive cells.

This clonotype has a count of ten or more. Its specificity is unknown. This CDR3 has 16 amino acids. V was shortened by 0 bases and J by 2 bases, with 13 bases between the two germline ends. Germline CDR1 and CDR2: SGHTA and FQGNSA. Libraries for naive CD8 T cells, which were made from around 18,000 to 910,000 sorted cells, drew on 10%, 30% or 50% of the RNA. Using a CD8+CD4-CCR7+CD45RA+ phenotype, naive CD8 T cells were sorted. TCRdb used MiXCR to reprocess the PCR reads, holding one entry per CDR3 protein. The table shows 300,000 to 400,000 distinct CDR3 sequences, with about a fifth occurring only once.

The sample taken for sequencing was naive CD8+ T cells from blood, with Jurkat cell RNA spiked in. Subset of the sample: FACS-sorted CD8+CD4-CCR7+CD45RA+ naive T cells. The chain carries TRBV7-2 and TRBJ1-1, with a possible D match to TRBD1 (6 bases). The TCR sequence derives from a human donor in good health. Some libraries in this study had Jurkat cell RNA spiked in. The CDR3 DNA reads TGTGCCAGCAGCTTAGCTGTTGTAGGGGGAAACACTGAAGCTTTCTTT. Translated: CASSLAVVGGNTEAFF.